These 21 T cell receptor beta chains came from one sample sequenced in a study of CD8 T cells in ankylosing spondylitis. TCRdb reprocessed the 5' RACE reads with MiXCR, giving one entry per CDR3 protein. The top ten hold more than 7% of the sample, which has about 140,000 distinct CDR3 sequences, 7.5% to 9.5% seen once. The material sequenced was synovial fluid, either unsorted or a sorted T cell fraction (not recorded which). Source of these receptors: a male donor with ankylosing spondylitis.

Ten or more counts support this clonotype. This chain joins TRBV27 and TRBJ1-1; D is perhaps TRBD1 (5 bases). This CDR3 contains 14 residues. V was cut by 3 bases and J by 1 base, with 9 bases left in between. In germline, CDR1 is MNHEY, CDR2 SMNVEV (reference sequence). CDR3 sequence reads: CASSFYGTNTEAFF. In DNA form, the CDR3 reads TGTGCCAGCAGTTTCTACGGGACGAACACTGAAGCTTTCTTT.

This clonotype came up many times. The chain uses TRBV24-1 and TRBJ2-1; 8 bases are shared with TRBD2. The CDR3 length is 14 residues. The germline gives CDR1 KGHDR, CDR2 SFDVKD. The ends lost 8 bases at V and 0 bases at J; junction bases unmatched: 2. This chain's CDR3 is CATTSGYSYNEQFF. The CDR3 DNA sequence: TGTGCCACCACTAGCGGGTACTCCTACAATGAGCAGTTCTTC.

In its sample, this clonotype was seen many times. This chain joins TRBV5-1 and TRBJ2-6; D is unclear. CDR1 SGHRS and CDR2 YFSETQ come from the germline V gene. Trimming left V 3 bases short and J 3 bases short, with 10 bases between. The CDR3 spans 15 residues. The CDR3 loop is CASSYDAHGANVLTF. CDR3 nucleotide sequence: TGCGCCAGCAGCTATGATGCACATGGGGCCAACGTCCTGACTTTC.

This clonotype was detected many times. In DNA form, the CDR3 reads TGTGCCAGCAGCTTATCAAACTCCGGGGAGCTGTTTTTT. Its protein is CASSLSNSGELFF. The chain combines TRBV11-2 with TRBJ2-2; no reliable D call. The germline V and J ends were trimmed by 2 bases and 6 bases, with 7 bases remaining between them. This CDR3 is 13 amino acids long. Germline CDR1 is SGHAT and CDR2 is FQNNGV.

Ten or more counts support this clonotype. The chain joins TRBV4-3 to TRBJ2-1; D not certain. Germline CDR1 and CDR2: LGHNA and YSLEER. V lost 1 base and J lost 8, with 9 bases in between. This CDR3 is 13 amino acids long. Written as DNA, the CDR3 is TGCGCCAGCAGCCAAGTTTACCGGGATGAGCAGTTCTTC. This sequence encodes CASSQVYRDEQFF.

This clonotype has ten or more counts. The CDR3 protein is CASSFLPGNQPQHF. As DNA, the CDR3 is TGTGCCAGCAGTTTTTTGCCAGGAAATCAGCCCCAGCATTTT. This rearrangement joins TRBV6-2 or TRBV6-3 to TRBJ1-5, with D unresolved. The V end was cut by 4 bases, the J end by 4 bases, with 11 bases between. Germline lookup yields CDR1 MNHEY and CDR2 SVGEGT. The CDR3 spans 14 residues.

This clonotype was seen repeatedly, ten times or more. The rearrangement uses TRBV3-1 and TRBJ2-1, with D unclear. Looked up from germline, CDR1 is LGHDT and CDR2 is YNNKEL (reference sequence). V was trimmed by 0 bases and J by 6 bases, leaving 6 bases between them. CDR3 size: 13 residues. CDR3: CASSQDLFNEQFF. In DNA, the CDR3 is TGTGCCAGCAGCCAAGATCTGTTCAATGAGCAGTTCTTC.

This clonotype was seen ten or more times. This chain joins TRBV29-1 and TRBJ2-6; D remains ambiguous. Germline CDR1 reads SQVTM; CDR2 reads ANQGSEA. With 1 base removed from V and 0 bases from J, the gap between germline ends came to 10 bases. The CDR3 totals 16 residues. The CDR3 DNA reads as TGCAGCGTTGAAGCTGGGTTCGGCTCTGGGGCCAACGTCCTGACTTTC. Amino acids: CSVEAGFGSGANVLTF.

The table lists this clonotype with many counts. V gene TRBV7-2 combines with J gene TRBJ1-3; D gene ambiguous. The germline CDR1 and CDR2 sequences are SGHTA and FQGNSA. Trimming pared 2 bases from V and 0 bases from J, leaving 8 bases between. CDR3 length equals 15 residues. As DNA, the CDR3 is TGTGCCAGCAGCTTATCCGGCCTCTCTGGAAACACCATATATTTT. Its translation is CASSLSGLSGNTIYF.

The rearrangement uses TRBV18 and TRBJ1-2; D unresolved. Germline V gene data show CDR1 as KGHSH and CDR2 as LQKENI. The CDR3 spans 16 residues. Trimming removed 3 bases at V and 4 bases at J, with 18 bases between. Here the CDR3 reads CASSPPGLRKGYGYTF. Written as DNA, the CDR3 is TGTGCCAGCTCACCGCCCGGCCTCAGGAAGGGCTATGGCTACACCTTC. The full variable domain, in which reference TRBV18 and TRBJ1-2 provide the parts outside the CDR3, is NAGVMQNPRHLVRRRGQEARLRCSPMKGHSHVYWYRQLPEEGLKFMVYLQKENIIDESGMPKERFSAEFPKEGPSILRIQQVVRGDSAAYFCASSPPGLRKGYGYTFGSGTRLTVV.

In its sample, this clonotype was seen a few times. The chain recombines TRBV2 with TRBJ2-2, with a possible D match to TRBD1 (6 bases). CDR1 and CDR2 from the germline V gene are SNHLY and FYNNEI. The CDR3 is 13 amino acids. Between the trimmed V and J ends, which lost 3 bases and 7 bases, there was a span of 9 bases. The CDR3 protein is CASSEQGYGELFF. The DNA for the CDR3 is TGTGCCAGCAGTGAGCAGGGGTACGGGGAGCTGTTTTTT.

This clonotype appeared many times. V is TRBV20-1 and J is TRBJ2-5; TRBD2 aligns across 8 bases. This CDR3 spans 14 amino acids. Germline-derived CDR1 and CDR2 are DFQATT and SNEGSKA (reference sequence). After removal of 5 bases from V and 5 bases from J, the junction contained 10 bases not matched to a gene. CDR3 in amino acids: CSALVFSGVETQYF. CDR3 sequence (DNA): TGCAGTGCTCTTGTATTTAGCGGGGTCGAGACCCAGTACTTC.

The V and J genes are TRBV10-2 and TRBJ2-7; D is uncertain. Trimming took off 2 bases at V and 7 bases at J, with 18 bases between the two ends. The CDR3 is made up of 15 amino acids. Germline V lookup: CDR1 WSHSY, CDR2 SAAADI. The CDR3 region has the DNA TGCGCCAGCAGTGAGAGTTTTTTCAGCCCCCATGAGCAGTACTTC. Amino acids: CASSESFFSPHEQYF.

The chain links TRBV28 to TRBJ2-6, with no clear D. The CDR3 contains 17 residues. The V and J ends lost 2 bases and 1 base respectively, with 12 bases between them. Germline V gene sequence: CDR1 MDHEN, CDR2 SYDVKM. CDR3 residues: CASSLTPWESGANVLTF. For the CDR3, the DNA is TGTGCCAGCAGTTTAACCCCCTGGGAATCTGGGGCCAACGTCCTGACTTTC.

This clonotype showed up many times. V and J are TRBV6-2 or TRBV6-3 and TRBJ2-1, with D unresolved. This CDR3 contains 11 residues. Germline CDR1 is MNHEY and CDR2 is SVGEGT. Trimming shortened V by 5 bases and J by 8 bases, and 7 bases separated the two germline ends. CDR3 sequence reads: CASSHLYEQFF. The DNA for the CDR3 is TGTGCCAGCAGTCACTTATATGAGCAGTTCTTC.

This clonotype was seen at least ten times. The chain combines TRBV20-1 with TRBJ2-7; maybe TRBD2 (6 bases). This CDR3 region has 12 residues. Trimming left V 1 base short and J 3 bases short, with 7 bases between. CDR1 is DFQATT and CDR2 is SNEGSKA in the germline V gene (reference sequence). The CDR3 protein is CSARVGGYEQYF. The CDR3 DNA follows: TGCAGTGCTAGAGTGGGGGGCTACGAGCAGTACTTC.

The chain uses TRBV3-1 and TRBJ2-7; TRBD2 matches 10 bases. The CDR3 covers 17 residues. The V gene's germline CDR1 is LGHDT and CDR2 YNNKEL (reference sequence). With V trimmed by 2 bases and J by 2 bases, 9 bases remained unmatched. The CDR3 sequence is CASSQSSLAGTPYEQYF. CDR3 sequence (DNA): TGTGCCAGCAGCCAAAGTTCACTAGCGGGGACTCCCTACGAGCAGTACTTC.

This clonotype has at least ten counts. The chain carries TRBV6-2 or TRBV6-3 and TRBJ1-5; D unresolved. V lost 5 bases and J lost 9, with 17 bases in between. This CDR3 is 14 amino acids long. In germline, CDR1 is MNHEY, CDR2 SVGEGT. CDR3 in DNA: TGTGCCAGCAGTCCAACGGGGTTGGAGGTGCCCCAGCATTTT. Its translation: CASSPTGLEVPQHF.

The chain carries TRBV5-4 and TRBJ1-5; TRBD1 agrees at 7 bases. The J segment lost 5 bases and the V segment lost 0 bases, leaving 5 bases of the junction unmatched. Germline assignment: CDR1 SGHNT and CDR2 YYREEE (reference sequence). The CDR3 extends over 15 amino acids. The CDR3 is CASSLGGGTDQPQHF. CDR3 nucleotide sequence: TGTGCCAGCAGCTTGGGGGGCGGGACAGATCAGCCCCAGCATTTT.

This clonotype was observed a handful of times. The chain has TRBV4-2 and TRBJ2-5; tentative D call: TRBD2 (6 bases). CDR1 is LGHNA and CDR2 is YNFKEQ in the germline V gene. Between the trimmed V and J ends, which lost 4 bases and 1 base, there was a span of 19 bases. The CDR3 runs to 17 residues. CDR3 sequence (DNA): TGTGCCAGCAGCCCGATTAGAGGGCGGGGACTCCAAGAGACCCAGTACTTC. It codes for CASSPIRGRGLQETQYF.

This clonotype has a count of ten or more. The V gene is TRBV12-3 or TRBV12-4, the J gene TRBJ1-2; D remains unclear. The CDR3 runs to 12 residues. Between the trimmed V and J ends, which lost 5 bases and 5 bases, there was a span of 9 bases. The CDR3 nucleotides are TGTGCCAGCAGTCGCGAAGGGTATGGCTACACCTTC. Residues: CASSREGYGYTF.